Sequencing of this T cell receptor (beta chain) was carried out in a study of blood T cell repertoires in COVID-19. Membership in each cohort depended on participant-reported clinical history. V was clipped by 6 bases and J by 7 bases, with 16 bases between them. Germline V lookup: CDR1 MNHEY, CDR2 SVGAGI. CDR3 length: 14 amino acids. How the authors handled the data: Cell counts per sample came from amplifying reference gene primers. Profiled with immunoSEQ multiplex PCR; TCRdb holds only in-frame clones, not every one. Clone size and the V and J calls come from that table; the DNA yielded D and trimming. The sample consists of around 380,000 clones, around 87% of them appearing once.

V usage is TRBV6-5 and J usage is TRBJ2-1; tentative D call: TRBD2 (7 bases). The receptor was isolated from a man under 40 who had recovered from COVID-19. Material for sequencing was PBMCs or T cells enriched from blood (not recorded which). The CDR3 DNA reads TGTGCCAGCAGGTCGGGGGGCTCCGGAAATGAGCAGTTCTTC. This encodes CASRSGGSGNEQFF.